The rows below give T cell receptor beta chains drawn from one sample of a study of T cells in Graves' hyperthyroidism and ophthalmopathy. TCRdb independently ran MiXCR on the multiplex PCR reads; one entry per CDR3 protein. Counted here are 200,000 to 250,000 distinct CDR3 sequences, about 15% occurring once; the ten biggest clones make up 25% to 30%. Sequencing was performed on blood. Every receptor here comes from a woman in her late teens or twenties with Graves' ophthalmopathy. CDR3s include the opening cysteine and the closing phenylalanine or tryptophan. D genes are given only for firm matches. The listing skips clone size in some rows; elsewhere it reads once, few, many or a size class.

CASSLLLGQGAAPFEAFF | TGTGCCAGCAGTTTATTGTTGGGACAGGGGGCAGCCCCATTTGAAGCTTTCTTT | TRBD1 | TRBJ1-1 | TRBV28 | many
CASSFRQGGTGELFF | TGTGCCAGCAGCTTCCGACAGGGCGGCACCGGGGAGCTGTTTTTT | TRBD1 | TRBJ2-2 | TRBV11-2 | many
CASSIPTDSGANVLTF | TGTGCCAGTAGTATCCCGACGGACTCTGGGGCCAACGTCCTGACTTTC | - | TRBJ2-6 | TRBV19 | -
CASSLGPLWAKNIQYF | TGTGCCAGCAGTTTAGGGCCACTTTGGGCCAAAAACATTCAGTACTTC | - | TRBJ2-4 | TRBV12-3/TRBV12-4 | many
CASSLTRGGSTDTQYF | TGTGCCAGCAGCTTAACGAGAGGGGGGTCCACAGATACGCAGTATTTT | - | TRBJ2-3 | TRBV7-3 | -
CASSLSTDRLTEAFF | TGTGCCAGCAGTTTATCCACGGACAGGCTAACTGAAGCTTTCTTT | TRBD1 | TRBJ1-1 | TRBV28 | many
CASRQALDTDTQYF | TGTGCCAGCAGACAGGCCTTAGACACAGATACGCAGTATTTT | - | TRBJ2-3 | TRBV6-2/TRBV6-3 | many
CASSFLAGGPANTGELFF | TGTGCCAGCAGCTTCCTGGCGGGAGGGCCAGCGAACACCGGGGAGCTGTTTTTT | TRBD2 | TRBJ2-2 | TRBV7-8 | -
CASTGDGSGRREQYF | TGTGCCAGCACGGGCGATGGTAGCGGGAGGAGAGAGCAGTACTTC | TRBD2 | TRBJ2-7 | TRBV28 | many
CASSLEDNYGYTF | TGTGCCAGCAGCTTGGAGGACAACTATGGCTACACCTTC | - | TRBJ1-2 | TRBV5-4 | many
CASRPPSGGYTF | TGTGCCAGCAGACCACCTTCCGGCGGCTACACCTTC | - | TRBJ1-2 | TRBV11-3 | many
CASSLSRRGRLFNSPLHF | TGTGCCAGCAGTTTATCGCGGCGGGGGCGCCTATTCAATTCACCCCTCCACTTT | - | TRBJ1-6 | TRBV27 | many
CASSPIRGGEQYF | TGTGCCAGCAGCCCTATCAGGGGCGGAGAGCAGTACTTC | - | TRBJ2-7 | TRBV3-1 | many
CASSTRTGVSNYGYTF | TGTGCCAGCAGCACCCGGACAGGGGTTTCCAACTATGGCTACACCTTC | TRBD1 | TRBJ1-2 | TRBV28 | few
CSAGSRGGYGYTF | TGCAGTGCTGGATCCAGGGGGGGCTATGGCTACACCTTC | TRBD1 | TRBJ1-2 | TRBV20-1 | many
CASSSGTGLYNEQFF | TGTGCCAGCAGCTCCGGGACAGGGCTCTACAATGAGCAGTTCTTC | TRBD1 | TRBJ2-1 | TRBV9 | few
CSARRGDTDTQYF | TGCAGTGCTAGAAGAGGAGACACAGATACGCAGTATTTT | - | TRBJ2-3 | TRBV20-1 | many
CASSRNRGSGNTIYF | TGTGCCAGCAGCAGGAACAGGGGCTCTGGAAACACCATATATTTT | TRBD1 | TRBJ1-3 | TRBV6-1 | many
CASSLSTGEPYEQYF | TGTGCCAGCAGTTTATCGACAGGGGAGCCCTACGAGCAGTACTTC | TRBD1 | TRBJ2-7 | TRBV12-3/TRBV12-4 | many
CSAVSGGNEQFF | TGCAGTGCGGTCTCAGGGGGCAATGAGCAGTTCTTC | TRBD1 | TRBJ2-1 | TRBV20-1 | many
CASSGPAEQFF | TGTGCCAGCAGCGGCCCGGCGGAGCAGTTCTTC | - | TRBJ2-1 | TRBV9 | many
CASSDPRTGGPYEQYF | TGTGCCAGCAGCGACCCTCGGACAGGGGGCCCCTACGAGCAGTACTTC | TRBD1 | TRBJ2-7 | TRBV9 | many
CASSLVRTSDEQFF | TGTGCCAGCAGCTTAGTTCGGACCAGCGATGAGCAGTTCTTC | - | TRBJ2-1 | TRBV7-9 | -
CASRPDRGRVEQYF | TGTGCCAGCAGACCCGACAGGGGGCGGGTTGAGCAGTACTTC | TRBD1 | TRBJ2-7 | TRBV6-1 | few
CASSPDYTEAFF | TGTGCCAGCTCACCGGACTACACTGAAGCTTTCTTT | - | TRBJ1-1 | TRBV18 | -
CASSGRLSTDTQYF | TGTGCCAGTTCGGGCCGTTTAAGCACAGATACGCAGTATTTT | - | TRBJ2-3 | TRBV6-1 | many
CSARFGTANTEAFF | TGCAGTGCGAGATTCGGGACGGCGAACACTGAAGCTTTCTTT | - | TRBJ1-1 | TRBV20-1 | many
CASSLLAGVVPTGELFF | TGTGCCAGCAGCCTACTAGCGGGAGTGGTTCCCACCGGGGAGCTGTTTTTT | TRBD2 | TRBJ2-2 | TRBV7-2 | many
CASSQNTAGSSYEQYF | TGCGCCAGCAGCCAAAATACGGCGGGATCATCCTACGAGCAGTACTTC | - | TRBJ2-7 | TRBV4-3 | few
CSARADPRYEQYF | TGCAGTGCTAGAGCCGATCCCCGCTACGAGCAGTACTTC | - | TRBJ2-7 | TRBV20-1 | many
CSALAPQGANVLTF | TGCAGTGCTCTAGCCCCCCAAGGGGCCAACGTCCTGACTTTC | - | TRBJ2-6 | TRBV20-1 | many
CASSYEKGAAGNTIYF | TGTGCCAGCAGTTACGAAAAGGGGGCTGCGGGAAACACCATATATTTT | TRBD1 | TRBJ1-3 | TRBV6-9 | few
CASSYGNMNTEAFF | TGTGCCAGCAGTTACGGCAACATGAACACTGAAGCTTTCTTT | - | TRBJ1-1 | TRBV6-5 | -
CASSLGGGSSGNTIYF | TGTGCCAGCAGCTTAGGTGGCGGAAGCTCTGGAAACACCATATATTTT | - | TRBJ1-3 | TRBV11-3 | few
CATGRDRDGRETQYF | TGTGCCACCGGCAGAGATAGGGACGGACGAGAGACCCAGTACTTC | - | TRBJ2-5 | TRBV15 | few
CASSQDPTGGHYGYTF | TGCGCCAGCAGCCAAGATCCGACAGGGGGCCACTATGGCTACACCTTC | TRBD1 | TRBJ1-2 | TRBV4-1 | many
CASSLDGAGSTDTQYF | TGTGCCAGCAGCTTAGATGGGGCAGGGTCCACAGATACGCAGTATTTT | - | TRBJ2-3 | TRBV11-3 | many
CASSFPRQDSQETQYF | TGTGCCAGTAGTTTCCCCCGACAGGACTCCCAAGAGACCCAGTACTTC | - | TRBJ2-5 | TRBV19 | many
CSARLRTGKSGYTF | TGCAGTGCTAGACTACGGACGGGGAAGTCTGGCTACACCTTC | - | TRBJ1-2 | TRBV20-1 | many
CSVAPREGAVGYGYTF | TGCAGCGTTGCCCCTCGAGAGGGGGCAGTGGGGTATGGCTACACCTTC | TRBD1 | TRBJ1-2 | TRBV29-1 | many
CASSPRGWVGGNYGYTF | TGTGCCAGCAGTCCCCGGGGTTGGGTAGGGGGCAATTATGGCTACACCTTC | TRBD1 | TRBJ1-2 | TRBV27 | many
CASSLLTSDYNEQFF | TGTGCCAGCTCACTTTTGACTAGCGACTACAATGAGCAGTTCTTC | TRBD2 | TRBJ2-1 | TRBV18 | few
CASSFSSQGSPTNEKLFF | TGCGCCAGCAGCTTCAGTTCACAGGGATCCCCAACTAATGAAAAACTGTTTTTT | - | TRBJ1-4 | TRBV5-1 | many
CASSPVGSTDTQYF | TGTGCCAGCAGTCCGGTGGGCAGCACAGATACGCAGTATTTT | - | TRBJ2-3 | TRBV6-4 | few
CAIEEDCWETQYF | TGTGCCATAGAAGAGGATTGCTGGGAGACCCAGTACTTC | - | TRBJ2-5 | TRBV24-1 | many
CASSSGTEGLEQYF | TGTGCCAGCAGTTCCGGGACTGAGGGTCTTGAGCAGTACTTC | - | TRBJ2-7 | TRBV6-1 | many
CASGGSTGIPDTQYF | TGTGCCAGCGGTGGTAGCACCGGAATCCCAGATACGCAGTATTTT | - | TRBJ2-3 | TRBV28 | many
CASSDKLRGLMAGELFF | TGTGCCAGCAGTGACAAGCTCAGGGGGTTGATGGCCGGGGAGCTGTTTTTT | TRBD1 | TRBJ2-2 | TRBV6-4 | -
CASSQPGQLPHGYTF | TGTGCCAGCAGCCAACCGGGACAGCTACCACATGGCTACACCTTC | TRBD1 | TRBJ1-2 | TRBV14 | many
CASSGQNNSPLHF | TGTGCCAGCAGCGGACAGAATAATTCACCCCTCCACTTT | - | TRBJ1-6 | TRBV3-1 | many